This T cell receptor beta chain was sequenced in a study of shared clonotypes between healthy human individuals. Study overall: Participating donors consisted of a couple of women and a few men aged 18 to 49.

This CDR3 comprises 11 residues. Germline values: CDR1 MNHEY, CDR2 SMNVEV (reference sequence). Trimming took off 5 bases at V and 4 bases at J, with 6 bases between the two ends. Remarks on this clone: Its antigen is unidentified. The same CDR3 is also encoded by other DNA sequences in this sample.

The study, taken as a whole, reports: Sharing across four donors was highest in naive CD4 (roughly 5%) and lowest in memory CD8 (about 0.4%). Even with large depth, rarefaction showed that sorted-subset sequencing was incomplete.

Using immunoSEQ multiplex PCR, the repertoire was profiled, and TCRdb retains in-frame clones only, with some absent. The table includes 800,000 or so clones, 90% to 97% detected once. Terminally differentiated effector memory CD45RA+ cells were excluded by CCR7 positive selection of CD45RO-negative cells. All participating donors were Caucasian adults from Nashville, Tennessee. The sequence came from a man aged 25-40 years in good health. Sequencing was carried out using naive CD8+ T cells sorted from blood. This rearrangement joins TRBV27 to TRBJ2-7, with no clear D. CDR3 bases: TGTGCCAGCAGTGACTTATACGAGCAGTACTTC. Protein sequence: CASSDLYEQYF.